Below are 27 T cell receptor beta chains sequenced from a single sample in a study of early T cells in non-severe SARS-CoV-2 infection. TCRdb itself ran the 5' RACE reads through MiXCR, one entry per CDR3 protein. The data hold 40,000 to 50,000 distinct CDR3 sequences, with 11% observed a single time. What was sequenced was whole blood. The source of these receptors is an adult who was a healthcare worker with PCR-confirmed SARS-CoV-2 infection or an uninfected control (not recorded which).

This clonotype was detected ten times or more. CDR3 residues: CASNPGGTEAFF. The CDR3 DNA reads as TGTGCCAGCAATCCGGGCGGGACTGAAGCTTTCTTT. The genes are TRBV7-9 and TRBJ1-1; D is unclear. The CDR3 extends over 12 amino acids. The germline CDR1 and CDR2 sequences are SEHNR and FQNEAQ (reference sequence). V lost 7 bases, J lost 5 bases, and 11 bases lay in between.

V usage is TRBV3-2 and J usage is TRBJ2-4; the DNA was not used to check the table's D call, TRBD1. TRBV3-2 is reported as a pseudogene. The length of the CDR3 is 16 residues. The CDR3 loop is CASSVNRDPRSGIQYF. The CDR3 bases are TGTGCCAGCAGCGTAAACCGGGACCCCCGAAGCGGCATTCAGTACTTC.

This clonotype was counted only a few times. The chain uses TRBV6-5 and TRBJ1-5, with D possibly matching TRBD1 (5 bases). This CDR3 has 14 residues. V lost 6 bases and J lost 1, with 10 bases in between. Germline V gives CDR1 MNHEY, CDR2 SVGAGI. This CDR3 is CASSLDTSNQPQHF. The CDR3, as DNA: TGTGCCAGCAGCCTGGACACAAGCAATCAGCCCCAGCATTTT.

The J gene is TRBJ2-7, the V gene TRBV7-9, with a possible D match to TRBD2 (5 bases). V was pared by 2 bases and J by 7 bases, with 9 bases between. Germline CDR1 is SEHNR and CDR2 is FQNEAQ (reference sequence). The CDR3 has 12 residues. The chain's CDR3 is CASSLSPGEQYF. Written as DNA, the CDR3 is TGTGCCAGCAGCTTATCCCCGGGAGAGCAGTACTTC.

This clonotype appeared many times. This rearrangement joins TRBV18 to TRBJ1-5; tentative D call: TRBD1 (5 bases). The CDR3 covers 14 residues. The germline V gene encodes CDR1 KGHSH and CDR2 LQKENI. Trimming removed 3 bases from V and 5 bases from J, with 11 bases in between. For the CDR3, the DNA is TGTGCCAGCTCACCCCTAGACAGCGATCAGCCCCAGCATTTT. Its protein product is CASSPLDSDQPQHF. Variable domain in full (rest from reference TRBV18 and TRBJ1-5): NAGVMQNPRHLVRRRGQEARLRCSPMKGHSHVYWYRQLPEEGLKFMVYLQKENIIDESGMPKERFSAEFPKEGPSILRIQQVVRGDSAAYFCASSPLDSDQPQHFGDGTRLSIL.

Within the sample, this clonotype is medium-sized. The chain recombines TRBV28 with TRBJ1-6; TRBD1 matches at 9 bases. Germline V gene sequence: CDR1 MDHEN, CDR2 SYDVKM. The junction had 4 bases not matched to a gene; V was cut back by 4 bases and J by 0 bases. The CDR3 sequence is 17 residues long. The CDR3 DNA sequence: TGTGCCAGCAGTTCCGGACAGGGGAGCTCCTATAATTCACCCCTCCACTTT. The encoded protein is CASSSGQGSSYNSPLHF.

This clonotype was counted between two and nine times. The V call is TRBV29-1, the J call TRBJ1-5, with D perhaps TRBD1 (6 bases). Germline V CDR1 and CDR2: SQVTM, ANQGSEA. Trimming took 6 bases from V and 6 from J, leaving 15 bases between them. The CDR3 sequence is 13 residues long. The CDR3 DNA is TGCAGCGTAGGGCAGGGGCAAAGTCAGCCCCAGCATTTT. It codes for CSVGQGQSQPQHF.

The chain carries TRBV20-1 and TRBJ1-6; a weak D match, TRBD1 (5 bases). This CDR3 comprises 16 residues. CDR1 and CDR2 (germline): DFQATT, SNEGSKA (reference sequence). Trimming cost V 3 bases and J 5 bases, with 17 bases left between them. The CDR3 DNA is TGCAGTGCTAGTTCGGCAGGGCCCCGAAATAATTCACCCCTCCACTTT. Translation gives CSASSAGPRNNSPLHF.

This clonotype was detected a few times. The chain uses TRBV5-4 and TRBJ2-7, with TRBD1 as a possible D gene (6 bases). Trimming removed 5 bases from V and 3 bases from J, with 21 bases in between. The CDR3 extends over 16 amino acids. Looked up from germline, CDR1 is SGHNT and CDR2 is YYREEE (reference sequence). The CDR3 is CASRNPQGTYYYEQYF. The CDR3 DNA follows: TGTGCCAGCAGAAACCCACAGGGAACGTATTACTACGAGCAGTACTTC. Full variable domain (outside the CDR3, taken from reference TRBV5-4 and TRBJ2-7): ETGVTQSPTHLIKTRGQQVTLRCSSQSGHNTVSWYQQALGQGPQFIFQYYREEENGRGNFPPRFSGLQFPNYSSELNVNALELDDSALYLCASRNPQGTYYYEQYFGPGTRLTVT.

This chain links TRBV19 with TRBJ2-4; a possible D gene is TRBD2 (5 bases). The CDR3 consists of 15 residues. The V gene lost 7 bases and the J gene lost 1 base, with 14 bases spanning the gap. The germline V gene has CDR1 LNHDA and CDR2 SQIVND (reference sequence). In DNA form, the CDR3 reads TGTGCCAGTACCGCTCTAGCATCGGCCAAAAACATTCAGTACTTC. This translates into CASTALASAKNIQYF.

The gene calls are TRBV5-1 and TRBJ2-7, with a possible D match to TRBD1 (5 bases). This CDR3 contains 14 residues. CDR1 is SGHRS and CDR2 is YFSETQ in the germline V gene. V was trimmed by 1 base and J by 4 bases, leaving 12 bases between them. Here the CDR3 reads CASSLNPRAYEQYF. CDR3 nucleotide sequence: TGCGCCAGCAGCTTGAACCCCAGGGCTTACGAGCAGTACTTC.

This clonotype was recorded a few times. The chain uses TRBV3-1 and TRBJ2-2; a weak D match, TRBD1 (6 bases). Trimming took 1 base from V and 5 from J, leaving 14 bases between them. This CDR3 is 16 amino acids long. The germline V gene encodes CDR1 LGHDT and CDR2 YNNKEL (reference sequence). The CDR3: CASSQVLRGGTGELFF. In DNA form, the CDR3 reads TGTGCCAGCAGCCAAGTTCTCAGGGGTGGGACCGGGGAGCTGTTTTTT.

The table lists this clonotype with a few counts. The V call is TRBV6-2 or TRBV6-3, the J call TRBJ2-3; no firm D call. Trimming stripped 8 bases from V and 2 bases from J, with 8 bases between. From germline, CDR1 is MNHEY and CDR2 SVGEGT. This CDR3 comprises 12 residues. The CDR3 spells CASRFTTDTQYF. CDR3 bases: TGTGCCAGCCGGTTCACCACAGATACGCAGTATTTT.

This clonotype came up a few times. The chain links TRBV20-1 to TRBJ2-5; TRBD2 agrees at 11 bases. The V gene end was trimmed by 3 bases and the J gene end by 4 bases; junction bases not matched to a gene: 7. Germline loops: CDR1 DFQATT, CDR2 SNEGSKA (reference sequence). The CDR3 runs 15 residues. The CDR3 region is CSASWASGGRETQYF. The CDR3 nucleotides read TGCAGTGCTAGCTGGGCTAGCGGGGGGAGAGAGACCCAGTACTTC.

This clonotype was counted ten times or more. The chain is built from TRBV7-2 and TRBJ2-7; no firm D call. V shed 2 bases and J shed 0 bases, with 14 bases lying between them. Germline loops: CDR1 SGHTA, CDR2 FQGNSA. The CDR3 is 16 amino acids. The CDR3 DNA is TGTGCCAGCAGCTTACTGGTGCAGGCCCCCTCCTACGAGCAGTACTTC. Residues: CASSLLVQAPSYEQYF.

This clonotype turned up a few times. This chain connects TRBV29-1 to TRBJ2-3; TRBD2 is a possible D gene (6 bases). The germline V gene encodes CDR1 SQVTM and CDR2 ANQGSEA. V gave up 7 bases and J gave up 8 bases, with 22 bases separating them. The CDR3 extends over 14 amino acids. Written as DNA, the CDR3 is TGCAGCGATATCTACGGGACGGCCGGGGGTACGCAGTATTTT. Protein: CSDIYGTAGGTQYF.

This clonotype has a count of ten or more. The CDR3, as DNA: TGTGCCAGCAGCTTGGGGGTATTGGGGGCCCAGCATTTT. As protein: CASSLGVLGAQHF. The chain carries TRBV5-4 and TRBJ1-5, with D perhaps TRBD1 (5 bases). This CDR3 region has 13 residues. V gave up 0 bases and J gave up 11 bases, with 12 bases separating them. Looked up from germline, CDR1 is SGHNT and CDR2 is YYREEE (reference sequence).

In its sample, this clonotype was seen many times. V is TRBV5-6 and J is TRBJ1-1; D unclear. V lost 4 bases to trimming and J lost 6 bases, with 16 bases between them. Germline V gene sequence: CDR1 SGHDT, CDR2 YYEEEE. This CDR3 region has 14 residues. The CDR3 spells CASSPIRGRPEAFF. The DNA for the CDR3 is TGTGCCAGCAGCCCAATTAGAGGGAGACCTGAAGCTTTCTTT.

The gene calls are TRBV6-2 or TRBV6-3 and TRBJ2-6; D not resolved. This CDR3 has 13 amino acids. Per the germline V gene, CDR1 is MNHEY and CDR2 is SVGEGT. Between the trimmed V and J ends, which lost 4 bases and 0 bases, there was a span of 1 base. CDR3 in DNA: TGTGCCAGCAGTTCCTCTGGGGCCAACGTCCTGACTTTC. This translates into CASSSSGANVLTF.

This clonotype has ten or more counts. The CDR3 DNA follows: TGTGCCAGCAGCCACGGTCCAAACAATGAGCAGTTCTTC. Amino acid sequence: CASSHGPNNEQFF. The chain joins TRBV7-9 to TRBJ2-1; D not certain. The germline V and J ends were trimmed by 5 bases and 5 bases, with 10 bases remaining between them. Germline values: CDR1 SEHNR, CDR2 FQNEAQ (reference sequence). The CDR3 sequence is 13 residues long.

This clonotype was recorded at least ten times. This chain connects TRBV6-5 to TRBJ1-2; TRBD1 matches 11 bases. Trimming at V came to 4 bases and at J to 7 bases, leaving 8 bases not matched to a gene. Germline CDR1 MNHEY, CDR2 SVGAGI. This CDR3 comprises 15 residues. DNA of the CDR3: TGTGCCAGCAGTTGGACAGGGGGCTTCGGGTCTGGCTACACCTTC. Its protein product is CASSWTGGFGSGYTF.

The chain has TRBV19 and TRBJ2-1, with 9 bases aligning to TRBD1. The CDR3 covers 15 residues. With 6 bases clipped from V and 6 bases from J, the junction kept 9 bases outside the gene matches. The germline V gene has CDR1 LNHDA and CDR2 SQIVND (reference sequence). CDR3 loop: CASRSGTGPANEQFF. The DNA of the CDR3 is TGTGCCAGTAGGTCCGGGACAGGGCCAGCCAATGAGCAGTTCTTC.

This clonotype was recorded many times. The chain links TRBV7-9 to TRBJ1-3, with D possibly matching TRBD1 (6 bases). The germline V gene encodes CDR1 SEHNR and CDR2 FQNEAQ (reference sequence). The germline V and J ends were trimmed by 7 bases and 1 base, with 17 bases remaining between them. The CDR3 loop spans 16 amino acids. The CDR3 spells CASIFGGAASGNTIYF. CDR3 in DNA: TGTGCCAGCATCTTCGGGGGGGCGGCTTCTGGAAACACCATATATTTT. Using reference TRBV7-9 and TRBJ1-3 for the parts outside the CDR3, the full variable domain is DTGVSQNPRHKITKRGQNVTFRCDPISEHNRLYWYRQTLGQGPEFLTYFQNEAQLEKSRLLSDRFSAERPKGSFSTLEIQRTEQGDSAMYLCASIFGGAASGNTIYFGEGSWLTVV.

In this sample, this clonotype turned up many times. The chain employs TRBV6-6 and TRBJ1-6; TRBD1 matches at 9 bases. Germline CDR1 is MNHNY and CDR2 is SVGAGI (reference sequence). With V trimmed by 2 bases and J by 9 bases, 8 bases remained unmatched. The CDR3 has 16 residues. The CDR3 coding sequence is TGTGCCAGCAGTTACGCCCCGGGACAGGGTGGTTCACCCCTCCACTTT. It specifies CASSYAPGQGGSPLHF.

This chain uses TRBV28 with TRBJ2-7; 8 bases align to TRBD1. J lost 4 bases, V lost 5 bases, and 10 bases had no gene match. Germline assignment: CDR1 MDHEN and CDR2 SYDVKM. The CDR3 is 15 residues long. The CDR3 DNA reads TGTGCCAGCAGTCAACGCCCCAGGGGGCGATACGAGCAGTACTTC. This gives the protein CASSQRPRGRYEQYF. Filled out from reference TRBV28 and TRBJ2-7, the complete variable domain reads DVKVTQSSRYLVKRTGEKVFLECVQDMDHENMFWYRQDPGLGLRLIYFSYDVKMKEKGDIPEGYSVSREKKERFSLILESASTNQTSMYLCASSQRPRGRYEQYFGPGTRLTVT.

On this clonotype: An end of the junction differs from the germline gene, which may be a read error. This rearrangement joins TRBV11-2 to TRBJ2-4, with D possibly called TRBD1 or TRBD2 (5 bases each). CDR1 and CDR2 (germline): SGHAT, FQNNGV. The CDR3 covers 15 residues. The CDR3 DNA reads as TGTGCCAGCAGATTGCACCGGGACGGTCGTTACATTCGGTACTTC. Translating it yields CASRLHRDGRYIRYF.

This clonotype occurred many times. J is TRBJ2-7 and V is TRBV28, with 8 positions matching TRBD2. V was clipped by 4 bases and J by 4 bases; unmatched bases: 9. The CDR3 covers 15 residues. Per the germline V gene, CDR1 is MDHEN and CDR2 is SYDVKM. The DNA of the CDR3 is TGTGCCAGCAGTTCCCTGAGCGGGAGTCAGTACGAGCAGTACTTC. Protein product: CASSSLSGSQYEQYF.